The 11 T cell receptor beta chains below come from one sample, sequenced in a study of shared T cell receptors in the human thymus. The data were produced by immunoSEQ multiplex PCR, yet TCRdb's version contains in-frame clones alone and is incomplete. Counted here are around 730,000 clones, 80% to 90% occurring once; the ten biggest clones make up more than 0.01%. Another study also made use of these data, one on human thymus T cells.

The sequenced sample was thymocytes. Source of these receptors: a girl under three years old with a congenital heart defect.

The rearrangement links TRBV25-1 to TRBJ1-5, with D unresolved. The CDR3 spans 16 residues. From germline, CDR1 is MGHDK and CDR2 SYGVNS. V shed 2 bases and J shed 8 bases, with 19 bases lying between them. The CDR3, as DNA: TGTGCCAGCAGTGAAAGCGGAGAGAATTCTGGGGAGCCCCAGCATTTT. Translated: CASSESGENSGEPQHF. Full variable domain (rest looked up from reference TRBV25-1 and TRBJ1-5): EADIYQTPRYLVIGTGKKITLECSQTMGHDKMYWYQQDPGMELHLIHYSYGVNSTEKGDLSSESTVSRIRTEHFPLTLESARPSHTSQYLCASSESGENSGEPQHFGDGTRLSIL.

The rearrangement links TRBV11-2 to TRBJ2-3; 7 nucleotides line up with TRBD1. In germline, CDR1 is SGHAT, CDR2 FQNNGV. The CDR3 has 17 residues. J gave up 2 bases and V 5 bases, and 13 bases lay outside the gene matches. As DNA, the CDR3 is TGTGCCAGCAGCCTTCCTGAGCGGACAGGCCCCACAGATACGCAGTATTTT. The encoded protein is CASSLPERTGPTDTQYF. The full variable domain, its missing parts supplied by reference TRBV11-2 and TRBJ2-3, is EAGVAQSPRYKIIEKRQSVAFWCNPISGHATLYWYQQILGQGPKLLIQFQNNGVVDDSQLPKDRFSAERLKGVDSTLKIQPAKLEDSAVYLCASSLPERTGPTDTQYFGPGTRLTVL.

CDR3 coding DNA: TGCAGCGTGCAACTTAGGACAGGGGTAGAGTACAATGAGCAGTTCTTC. Amino acid sequence: CSVQLRTGVEYNEQFF. V is TRBV29-1 and J is TRBJ2-1; 9 nucleotides line up with TRBD1. V shed 6 bases and J 4 bases; nucleotides not matched to a gene: 13. From germline, CDR1 is SQVTM and CDR2 ANQGSEA. The CDR3 runs 16 residues.

This chain uses TRBV19 with TRBJ1-3, with D perhaps matching TRBD1 (6 bases). The V and J ends lost 9 bases and 0 bases respectively, with 33 bases between them. Germline CDR1 reads LNHDA; CDR2 reads SQIVND (reference sequence). The CDR3 contains 21 residues. The CDR3 DNA is TGTGCCAGCACAAGGGGGACTAGCACTGCCTTCGGGGAGCACTCTGGAAACACCATATATTTT. Translating gives CASTRGTSTAFGEHSGNTIYF.

The chain uses TRBV27 and TRBJ1-1, with a possible D match to TRBD1 (6 bases). Trimming cost V 4 bases and J 4 bases, with 16 bases left between them. CDR1 and CDR2 (germline): MNHEY, SMNVEV (reference sequence). The CDR3 contains 15 residues. DNA of the CDR3: TGTGCCAGCAGTTATTCGCGCGGGGGCTGCACTGAAGCTTTCTTT. Translating gives CASSYSRGGCTEAFF.

The V and J genes are TRBV7-8 and TRBJ1-5; possible D gene TRBD1, 5 bases. The CDR3 runs 13 residues. V was clipped by 5 bases and J by 6 bases, with 11 bases between them. Germline CDR1 and CDR2: SGHVS and FQNEAQ. This CDR3 reads CASSHLGGQPQHF. DNA for the CDR3: TGTGCCAGCAGCCATTTGGGGGGTCAGCCCCAGCATTTT. The full variable domain, in which reference TRBV7-8 and TRBJ1-5 provide the parts outside the CDR3, is GAGVSQSPRYKVAKRGQDVALRCDPISGHVSLFWYQQALGQGPEFLTYFQNEAQLDKSGLPSDRFFAERPEGSVSTLKIQRTQQEDSAVYLCASSHLGGQPQHFGDGTRLSIL.

This clone turned up a few times. The chain carries TRBV27 and TRBJ1-1, with TRBD1 as a possible D gene (5 bases). V was shortened by 3 bases and J by 5 bases, with 13 bases between the two germline ends. The CDR3 runs to 14 residues. The germline V gene has CDR1 MNHEY and CDR2 SMNVEV (reference sequence). The CDR3 loop reads CASSLQGGVTEAFF. DNA for the CDR3: TGTGCCAGCAGTTTGCAGGGAGGAGTGACTGAAGCTTTCTTT.

On this clone itself: The germline gene is not matched at one end of the junction; a read error may be the cause. The identical CDR3 is also encoded by other nucleotide sequences in the sample. CDR3 residues: CASKVPGQLNSPLHF. In DNA form, the CDR3 reads TGCGCCAGCAAGGTTCCGGGACAGCTTAATTCCCCCCTCCACTTT. The rearrangement joins TRBV4-1 to TRBJ1-6; 7 nucleotides agree with TRBD1. CDR3 length: 15 amino acids. In germline, CDR1 is MGHRA, CDR2 YSYEKL.

This clone has just one count. The rearrangement joins TRBV19 to TRBJ1-1; 8 bases are shared with TRBD1. Germline V gives CDR1 LNHDA, CDR2 SQIVND (reference sequence). CDR3 length: 14 amino acids. The V gene end was trimmed by 7 bases and the J gene end by 4 bases; junction bases not matched to a gene: 8. The CDR3 DNA sequence: TGTGCCAGTATCGACACAGGGGGTGGCACTGAAGCTTTCTTT. It translates to CASIDTGGGTEAFF. The whole variable domain, remainder taken from reference TRBV19 and TRBJ1-1, is DGGITQSPKYLFRKEGQNVTLSCEQNLNHDAMYWYRQDPGQGLRLIYYSQIVNDFQKGDIAEGYSVSREKKESFPLTVTSAQKNPTAFYLCASIDTGGGTEAFFGQGTRLTVV.

This clone was found a few times. V usage is TRBV29-1 and J usage is TRBJ2-3; 11 bases map to TRBD2. Germline V gene data show CDR1 as SQVTM and CDR2 as ANQGSEA. Trimming at V came to 6 bases and at J to 5 bases, leaving 7 bases not matched to a gene. The length of the CDR3 is 14 residues. For the CDR3, the DNA is TGCAGCGTACTAGCGGGGGTAACAATAGATACGCAGTATTTT. Encoded protein: CSVLAGVTIDTQYF.

The chain couples TRBV19 to TRBJ1-2, with 11 bases fitting TRBD1. Germline V gene sequence: CDR1 LNHDA, CDR2 SQIVND (reference sequence). This CDR3 has 14 residues. With 4 bases clipped from V and 6 bases from J, the junction kept 4 bases outside the gene matches. CDR3 DNA sequence: TGTGCCAGTAGTACCCCGGGACAGGGGGATGGCTACACCTTC. Its translation: CASSTPGQGDGYTF.